The present entry profiles one T cell receptor (beta chain) with its context. What it binds is not known. TCRdb's table, derived via immunoSEQ multiplex PCR, lists solely in-frame clones and lacks some. The table shows approximately 1.4 million clones, with about 98% occurring only once. The CDR3 has 15 residues. CDR1 and CDR2 (germline): SGHRS, YFSETQ. The V end lost 0 bases, the J end lost 7 bases, and 14 bases lay between the germline ends. Those who donated, Caucasian adults without exception, all lived in Nashville, Tennessee. Negatively enriched CD4+ T cells were divided by CD45RA into naive and memory. This sample is part of a study of shared clonotypes between healthy human individuals. Study summary: Ranging from 18 to 49 in age, donors were a couple of women and a few men. Study-wide results and limits: The small donor group covered limited genetic and exposure diversity.

This sequence originates from a young man in good health. The source material was naive CD4+ T cells sorted from blood. Documented subset: CD45RA+ positively selected. The V and J genes are TRBV5-1 and TRBJ2-1; D not certain. The CDR3 here is CASSLGPELGNEQFF. The CDR3 DNA reads as TGCGCCAGCAGCTTGGGGCCGGAGTTGGGGAATGAGCAGTTCTTC.